These T cell receptor beta chains were read from a single sample in a study of OX40 agonist ivuxolimab in advanced cancers. Using immunoSEQ multiplex PCR, the repertoire was profiled, and TCRdb retains in-frame clones only, with some absent. In the table there are 57,000 or so clones, about 90% of which are singletons. The material sequenced was CD4+ or CD8+ T cells sorted from blood, taken in a trial of the OX40 agonist ivuxolimab. These receptor sequences come from an adult with an advanced solid tumor such as melanoma, head and neck, liver or kidney cancer. Both conserved end residues are part of each CDR3. The order of the fields is J gene, clone size, V gene, D gene, CDR3 DNA, CDR3 protein. A D gene is named only where the DNA matches it firmly. Size values are once, few and many counts, or a class for expanded clones, and some rows have none.

TRBJ2-6 . TRBV27 . TGTGCCAGCAGTTTAGTACCCTCTGGGGCCAACGTCCTGACTTTC CASSLVPSGANVLTF
TRBJ2-2 . TRBV9 . TGTGCCAGCACACAAGGGGCCGGGGCGAACACCGGGGAGCTGTTTTTT CASTQGAGANTGELFF
TRBJ2-5 . TRBV6-5 . TGTGCCAGCAGTTACTCGGCGTCCCGGGCGGAAGAGACCCAGTACTTC CASSYSASRAEETQYF
TRBJ1-3 . TRBV7-2 . TGTGCCAGCAGCCCCCAACCAGGGGTTGGTTCTGGAAACACCATATATTTT CASSPQPGVGSGNTIYF
TRBJ2-2 . TRBV5-1 . TGCGCCAGCAGCTTGGCCACGGGATGGAACACCGGGGAGCTGTTTTTT CASSLATGWNTGELFF
TRBJ1-1 once TRBV6-5 TRBD1 TGTGCCAGCAGACAATCTTCAGGGGGGAACACTGAAGCTTTCTTT CASRQSSGGNTEAFF
TRBJ1-2 . TRBV4-2 . TGTGCCAGCAGCCACCCTACGCGGGAATTCTATGGCTACACCTTC CASSHPTREFYGYTF
TRBJ2-2 once TRBV7-2 . TGTGCCAGCAGCTTAGAATCAGGGGTCGGGGAGCTGTTTTTT CASSLESGVGELFF
TRBJ2-2 . TRBV5-6 TRBD2 TGTGCCAGCAACTCCCTGGGGCGGGAGATTTACGGGGAGCTGTTTTTT CASNSLGREIYGELFF
TRBJ2-1 . TRBV19 . TGTGCCAGTAGTATTAGGGGTCCCTACAATGAGCAGTTCTTC CASSIRGPYNEQFF
TRBJ2-5 . TRBV9 TRBD1 TGTGCCAGCAGCAGACGGACAGGGGGACAAGAGACCCAGTACTTC CASSRRTGGQETQYF
TRBJ2-7 . TRBV2 TRBD2 TGTGCCAGCAATGACGGGAGGATCTACGAGCAGTACTTC CASNDGRIYEQYF
TRBJ1-4 . TRBV6-5 . TGTGCCAGCAGACAATTACAGGGTTTCTGGGAAAAACTGTTTTTT CASRQLQGFWEKLFF
TRBJ2-7 . TRBV7-9 TRBD2 TGTGCCAGCAGCCAGGGCGGGGGGGCCACCTACGAGCAGTACTTC CASSQGGGATYEQYF
TRBJ2-1 . TRBV19 . TGTGCCAGTAGTAATCCCAATTACAATGAGCAGTTCTTC CASSNPNYNEQFF
TRBJ2-7 . TRBV6-5 . TGTGCCAGCAGTTACGGGTACAGCTACGAGCAGTACTTC CASSYGYSYEQYF
TRBJ2-5 . TRBV7-9 . TGTGCCAGCAGCCCCGGGACACTGCCCTCCGGGGGCCAGTACTTC CASSPGTLPSGGQYF
TRBJ2-3 . TRBV4-1 TRBD2 TGCGCCAGCAGCCAAACAGCTAGCGGGAGTGGCACAGATACGCAGTATTTT CASSQTASGSGTDTQYF
TRBJ1-2 . TRBV28 . TGTGCCAGCAGTCTCCGACAGGAGAATTATGGCTACACCTTC CASSLRQENYGYTF
TRBJ2-5 . TRBV7-9 . TGTGCCAGCAGCTTATTAGCTTCAGAGACCCAGTACTTC CASSLLASETQYF
TRBJ2-1 . TRBV11-1 TRBD1 TGTGCCAGCAGCCGTGGCACAGGGGCCTACAATGAGCAGTTCTTC CASSRGTGAYNEQFF
TRBJ2-1 . TRBV5-4 . TGTGCCAGCAGCTTCCCTAGCGTGGATGAGCAGTTCTTC CASSFPSVDEQFF
TRBJ2-7 . TRBV28 . TGTGCCAGCAGTTTTACATCTCCCGAGCAGTACTTC CASSFTSPEQYF
TRBJ1-2 . TRBV27 . TGTGCCAGCAGATTGGACGGAGACTATGGCTACACCTTC CASRLDGDYGYTF
TRBJ1-1 few TRBV11-3 . TGTGCCAGCAGCCAGGGACGGATAGAGAACACTGAAGCTTTCTTT CASSQGRIENTEAFF
TRBJ2-7 . TRBV6-5 . TGTGCCAGCAGGAATCGTTACGAGCAGTACTTC CASRNRYEQYF
TRBJ2-1 . TRBV6-6 TRBD2 TGTGCCAGCAGGGCTAGCGGGAGGGATGAGCAGTTCTTC CASRASGRDEQFF
TRBJ2-2 . TRBV5-1 . TGCGCCAGCAGCTTCCCGCAGCCAGGGGACACCGGGGAGCTGTTTTTT CASSFPQPGDTGELFF
TRBJ2-5 . TRBV5-1 . TGCGCCAGCAGCTTGGTTGAGGAGACCCAGTACTTC CASSLVEETQYF
TRBJ2-7 . TRBV18 TRBD2 TGTGCCAGCTCACCACCCGGACTAGCGGGAGTAGGCGAGCAGTACTTC CASSPPGLAGVGEQYF
TRBJ1-2 once TRBV6-5 . TGTGCCAGCGGTCTTGAGGGCGCGGATGGCTACACCTTC CASGLEGADGYTF
TRBJ1-5 . TRBV4-2 . TGTGCCAGCAGCCAAGGTTTCGATCAGCCCCAGCATTTT CASSQGFDQPQHF
TRBJ2-7 . TRBV7-3 TRBD2 TGTGCCAGCAGCTTCGGGGGGGCCTACGAGCAGTACTTC CASSFGGAYEQYF
TRBJ1-1 . TRBV6-5 . TGTGCCAGCAGTTACCCGGGGGGACAAGGGGAAGCTTTCTTT CASSYPGGQGEAFF
TRBJ2-1 . TRBV7-3 . TGTGCCAGCAGCTTGGGCGGGCCGTACAATGAGCAGTTCTTC CASSLGGPYNEQFF
TRBJ1-2 . TRBV28 TRBD1 TGTGCCAGCAGACAAAGGACAGGGGACTTCTATGGCTACACCTTC CASRQRTGDFYGYTF
TRBJ2-1 . TRBV6-5 . TGTGCCAGCAGGTCTGGGACGGACAATGAGCAGTTCTTC CASRSGTDNEQFF
TRBJ2-1 . TRBV7-3 . TGTGCCAGCAGCTTACAACCGAGCTCCTACAATGAGCAGTTCTTC CASSLQPSSYNEQFF
TRBJ2-1 . TRBV4-1 . TGCGCCAGCAGCCAAGGGCGGGCCCCCTACAATGAGCAGTTCTTC CASSQGRAPYNEQFF